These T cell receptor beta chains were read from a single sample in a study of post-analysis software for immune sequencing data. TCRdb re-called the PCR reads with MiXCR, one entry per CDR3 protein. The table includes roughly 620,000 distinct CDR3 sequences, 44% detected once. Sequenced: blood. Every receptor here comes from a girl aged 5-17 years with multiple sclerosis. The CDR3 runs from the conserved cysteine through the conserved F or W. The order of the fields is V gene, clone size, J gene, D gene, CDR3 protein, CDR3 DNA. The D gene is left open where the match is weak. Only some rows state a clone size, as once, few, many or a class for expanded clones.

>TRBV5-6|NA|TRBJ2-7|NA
CASSLSGAPYEQYF
TGTGCCAGCAGCTTATCCGGGGCGCCCTACGAGCAGTACTTC
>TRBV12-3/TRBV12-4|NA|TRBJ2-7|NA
CASTDLGPTYF
TGTGCCAGCACTGACCTGGGACCGACGTACTTC
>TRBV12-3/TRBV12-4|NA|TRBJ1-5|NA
CASSEQGRESNQPQHF
TGTGCCAGCAGCGAACAGGGTAGGGAGAGCAATCAGCCCCAGCATTTT
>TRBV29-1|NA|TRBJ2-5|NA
CSVDRSGETQYF
TGCAGCGTTGACCGGTCGGGGGAGACCCAGTACTTC
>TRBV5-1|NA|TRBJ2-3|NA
CASSLVTNGLTDTQYF
TGCGCCAGCAGCTTGGTTACAAACGGTCTCACAGATACGCAGTATTTT
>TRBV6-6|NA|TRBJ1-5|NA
CASSNAQGNQPQHF
TGTGCCAGCAGCAACGCACAGGGAAATCAGCCCCAGCATTTT
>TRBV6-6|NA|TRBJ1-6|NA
CASSPTGRGQSPPHF
TGTGCCAGCAGTCCCACAGGGAGAGGACAATCACCCCCCCACTTT
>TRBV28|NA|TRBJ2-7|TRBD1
CASSFGAGGYEQYF
TGTGCCAGCAGTTTTGGGGCAGGGGGTTACGAGCAGTACTTC
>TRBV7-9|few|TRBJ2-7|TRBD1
CASSVTGGGTYEQYF
TGTGCCAGCAGCGTGACAGGGGGAGGCACCTACGAGCAGTACTTC
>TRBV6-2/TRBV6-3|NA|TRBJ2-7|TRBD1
CASSYSSRTGSYEQYF
TGTGCCAGCAGTTACTCGAGCCGGACAGGGTCGTACGAGCAGTACTTC
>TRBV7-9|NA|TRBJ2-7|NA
CASSSRGGSAYEQYF
TGTGCCAGCAGCTCGAGGGGGGGTTCCGCCTACGAGCAGTACTTC
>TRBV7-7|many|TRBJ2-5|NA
CASSLDGYQETQYF
TGTGCTAGCAGCTTAGATGGATATCAAGAGACCCAGTACTTC
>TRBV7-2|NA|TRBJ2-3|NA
CAGSLRAPSTASTDTQYF
TGTGCCGGCAGCCTAAGAGCCCCAAGTACCGCTAGCACAGATACGCAGTATTTT
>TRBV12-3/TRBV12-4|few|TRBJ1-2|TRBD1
CASSSRTGLGYTF
TGTGCCAGCAGTTCTCGGACAGGGCTTGGCTACACCTTC
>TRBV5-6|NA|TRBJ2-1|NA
CASSGTNKGNEQFF
TGTGCCAGCAGCGGGACAAACAAGGGCAATGAGCAGTTCTTC
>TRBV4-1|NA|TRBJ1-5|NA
CASSQHRDQPQHF
TGCGCCAGCAGCCAACACAGGGATCAGCCCCAGCATTTT
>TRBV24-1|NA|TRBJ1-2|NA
CATSDPVRGYTF
TGTGCCACCAGTGATCCCGTCCGTGGCTACACCTTC
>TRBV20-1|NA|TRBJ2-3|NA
CSARDLTRTDTQYF
TGCAGTGCTAGGGATCTAACCCGCACAGATACGCAGTATTTT